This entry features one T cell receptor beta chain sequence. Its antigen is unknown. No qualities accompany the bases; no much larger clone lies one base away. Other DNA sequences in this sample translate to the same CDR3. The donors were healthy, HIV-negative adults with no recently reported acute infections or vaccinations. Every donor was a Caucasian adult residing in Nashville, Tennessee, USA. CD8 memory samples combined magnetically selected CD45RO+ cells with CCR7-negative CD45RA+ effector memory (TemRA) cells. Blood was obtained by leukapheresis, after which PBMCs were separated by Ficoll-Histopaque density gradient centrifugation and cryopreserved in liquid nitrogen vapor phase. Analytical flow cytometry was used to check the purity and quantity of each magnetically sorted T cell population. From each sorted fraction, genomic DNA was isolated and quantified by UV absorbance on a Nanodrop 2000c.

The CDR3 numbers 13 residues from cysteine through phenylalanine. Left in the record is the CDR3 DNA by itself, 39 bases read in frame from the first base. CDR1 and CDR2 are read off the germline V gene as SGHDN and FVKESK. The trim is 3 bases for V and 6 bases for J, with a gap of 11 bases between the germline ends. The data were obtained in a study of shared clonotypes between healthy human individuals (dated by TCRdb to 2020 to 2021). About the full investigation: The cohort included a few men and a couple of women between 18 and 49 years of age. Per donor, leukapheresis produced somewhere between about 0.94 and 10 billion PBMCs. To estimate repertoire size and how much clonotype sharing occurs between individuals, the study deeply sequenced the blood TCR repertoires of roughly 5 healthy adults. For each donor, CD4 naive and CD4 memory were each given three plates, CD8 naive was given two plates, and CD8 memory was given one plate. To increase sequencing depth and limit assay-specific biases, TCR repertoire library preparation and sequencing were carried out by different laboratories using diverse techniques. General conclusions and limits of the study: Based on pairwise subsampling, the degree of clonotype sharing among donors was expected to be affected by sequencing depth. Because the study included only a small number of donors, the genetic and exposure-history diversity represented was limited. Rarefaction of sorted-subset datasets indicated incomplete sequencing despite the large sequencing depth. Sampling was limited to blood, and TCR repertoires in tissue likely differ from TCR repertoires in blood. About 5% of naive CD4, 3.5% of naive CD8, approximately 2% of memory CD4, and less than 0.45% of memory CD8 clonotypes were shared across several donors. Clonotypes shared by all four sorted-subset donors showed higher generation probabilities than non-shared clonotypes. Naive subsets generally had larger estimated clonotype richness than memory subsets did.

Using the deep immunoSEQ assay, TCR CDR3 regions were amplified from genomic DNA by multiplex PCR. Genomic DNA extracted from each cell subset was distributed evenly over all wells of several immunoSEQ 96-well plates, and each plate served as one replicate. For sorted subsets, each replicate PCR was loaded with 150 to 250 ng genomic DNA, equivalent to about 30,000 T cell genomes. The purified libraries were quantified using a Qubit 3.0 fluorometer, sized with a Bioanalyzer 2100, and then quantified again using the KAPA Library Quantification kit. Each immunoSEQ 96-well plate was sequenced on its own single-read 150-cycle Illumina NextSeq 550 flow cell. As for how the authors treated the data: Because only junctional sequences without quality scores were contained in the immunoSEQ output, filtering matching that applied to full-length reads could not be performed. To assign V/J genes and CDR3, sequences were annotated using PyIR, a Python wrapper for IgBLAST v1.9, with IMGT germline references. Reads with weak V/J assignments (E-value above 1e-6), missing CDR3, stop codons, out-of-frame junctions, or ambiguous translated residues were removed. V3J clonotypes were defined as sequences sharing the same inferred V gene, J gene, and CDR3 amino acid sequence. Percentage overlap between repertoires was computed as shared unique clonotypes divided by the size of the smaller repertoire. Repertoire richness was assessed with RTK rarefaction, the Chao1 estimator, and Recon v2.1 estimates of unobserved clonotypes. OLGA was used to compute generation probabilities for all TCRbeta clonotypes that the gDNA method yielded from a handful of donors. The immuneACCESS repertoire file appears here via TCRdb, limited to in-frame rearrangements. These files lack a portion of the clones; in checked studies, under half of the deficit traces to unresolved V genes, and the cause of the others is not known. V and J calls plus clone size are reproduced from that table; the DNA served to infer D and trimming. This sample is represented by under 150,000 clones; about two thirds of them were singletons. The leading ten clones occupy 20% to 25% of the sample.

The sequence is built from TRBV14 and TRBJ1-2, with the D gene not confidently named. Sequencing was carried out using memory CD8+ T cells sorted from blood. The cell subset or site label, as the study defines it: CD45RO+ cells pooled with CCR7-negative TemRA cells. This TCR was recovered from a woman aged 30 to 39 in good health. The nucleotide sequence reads TGTGCCAGCAGCCAGGTGGGGATTCATGGCTACACCTTC. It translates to CASSQVGIHGYTF.